The 11 T cell receptor beta chains presented below share a single source sample, sequenced in a study of PD-1 blockade in classical Hodgkin lymphoma. Every patient had relapsed following autologous stem cell transplantation, and cohorts differed in brentuximab vedotin exposure. Only in-frame clones appear in the TCRdb table, and some are missing; sequencing was by immunoSEQ multiplex PCR. The profile shows about 40,000 clones, 85% to 90% of them singletons. The source was peripheral blood mononuclear cells (PBMCs), collected at baseline. These receptors were taken from a human donor with classical Hodgkin lymphoma.

CDR3 nucleotides: TGTGCCAGCAGTCACTGGGACGGCACCTACGAGCAGTACTTC. Amino acid sequence: CASSHWDGTYEQYF. V and J are TRBV27 and TRBJ2-7; the D gene could be TRBD1 or TRBD2 (5 bases each). The CDR3 is 14 amino acids. Looked up from germline, CDR1 is MNHEY and CDR2 is SMNVEV (reference sequence). V gave up 5 bases and J gave up 2 bases, with 13 bases separating them.

This clone was counted once. A read error may explain this, as a much larger clone is one base away. The chain links TRBV4-1 to TRBJ1-4, with D perhaps TRBD1 (5 bases). Germline CDR1 MGHRA, CDR2 YSYEKL. This CDR3 has 16 residues. CDR3 bases: TGCGCCGGCAGCCCGAGGAGGGGAGCAACTAATGAAAAACTGTTTTTT. It specifies CAGSPRRGATNEKLFF.

This clone is medium-sized (0.01 to 0.1%) within its sample. The V call is TRBV19, the J call TRBJ2-7; D is uncertain. Trimming took off 3 bases at V and 2 bases at J, with 8 bases between the two ends. In germline, CDR1 is LNHDA, CDR2 SQIVND (reference sequence). CDR3 length: 13 amino acids. The CDR3 spells CASSMTAAYEQYF. As DNA, the CDR3 is TGTGCCAGTAGTATGACGGCGGCCTACGAGCAGTACTTC.

This clone was picked up one time. The J gene is TRBJ1-5, the V gene TRBV10-3; D is uncertain. Trimming cost V 0 bases and J 6 bases, with 12 bases left between them. This CDR3 has 15 residues. Germline CDR1 is ENHRY and CDR2 is SYGVKD. CDR3 nucleotides: TGTGCCATCAGTGAGTCTCGAACGGGAACTCAGCCCCAGCATTTT. Encoded protein: CAISESRTGTQPQHF.

The rearrangement links TRBV9 to TRBJ2-2; D not resolved. Trimming took off 6 bases at V and 4 bases at J, with 10 bases between the two ends. The CDR3 length is 13 residues. In germline, CDR1 is SGDLS, CDR2 YYNGEE. CDR3 DNA: TGTGCCAGCACCCCATTAACCACCGGGGAGCTGTTTTTT. This sequence encodes CASTPLTTGELFF.

V usage is TRBV5-4 and J usage is TRBJ1-5; tentatively, D is TRBD1 (6 bases). CDR1 SGHNT and CDR2 YYREEE come from the germline V gene (reference sequence). This CDR3 region has 15 residues. V lost 0 bases and J lost 4, with 11 bases in between. The CDR3 DNA follows: TGTGCCAGCAGCTTGGGAGGGGGAGAGAATCAGCCCCAGCATTTT. Amino acids: CASSLGGGENQPQHF.

This sequence joins TRBV6-6 and TRBJ2-7; D not resolved. The CDR3 has 12 amino acids. Germline CDR1 MNHNY, CDR2 SVGAGI (reference sequence). Trimming pared 6 bases from V and 4 bases from J, leaving 10 bases between. CDR3 nucleotide sequence: TGTGCCAGCAGCCCCGGACCTTACGAGCAGTACTTC. It encodes CASSPGPYEQYF.

The CDR3 loop reads CASSLLRGPYEQYF. CDR3 DNA: TGCGCCAGCAGCTTGTTGCGGGGCCCCTACGAGCAGTACTTC. V usage is TRBV5-1 and J usage is TRBJ2-7, with TRBD2 as a possible D gene (6 bases). The germline V gene encodes CDR1 SGHRS and CDR2 YFSETQ. The CDR3 is made up of 14 amino acids. V gave up 1 base and J gave up 2 bases, with 10 bases separating them.

The chain recombines TRBV5-6 with TRBJ2-3; TRBD2 matches 10 bases. J lost 7 bases, V lost 3 bases, and 8 bases had no gene match. This CDR3 is 15 amino acids long. CDR1 SGHDT and CDR2 YYEEEE come from the germline V gene. CDR3 DNA: TGTGCCAGCAGCTCGGTAGCTAGCGGGAGAAATACGCAGTATTTT. Translating it yields CASSSVASGRNTQYF.

This sequence joins TRBV11-2 and TRBJ2-7; no firm D call. Looked up from germline, CDR1 is SGHAT and CDR2 is FQNNGV. The CDR3 spans 16 residues. Between the trimmed V and J ends, which lost 0 bases and 0 bases, there was a span of 12 bases. CDR3 in amino acids: CASSLDILAASYEQYF. Here the CDR3 DNA reads TGTGCCAGCAGCTTAGATATCTTGGCGGCCTCCTACGAGCAGTACTTC.

The chain recombines TRBV11-2 with TRBJ2-4; TRBD2 is a possible D gene (6 bases). Trimming took 1 base from V and 0 from J, leaving 13 bases between them. From germline, CDR1 is SGHAT and CDR2 FQNNGV. The CDR3 has 17 amino acids. CDR3 sequence reads: CASSLVPGGLAKNIQYF. The CDR3 bases are TGTGCCAGCAGCTTAGTCCCCGGGGGACTAGCCAAAAACATTCAGTACTTC.